By frequency, the clone carrying this T cell receptor (beta chain) registers medium-sized (0.01 to 0.1%). Its antigen remains unidentified. Profiling of CSF cells used 10X single-cell V(D)J plus 5' expression. TCRdb derives one entry per CDR3 protein from the 10x single-cell sequencing reads, leaving out DNA. Listed are some 1,000 distinct CDR3 sequences; roughly a tenth falls within the top ten. The CDR3 has 16 amino acids. From germline, CDR1 is MNHEY and CDR2 SVGAGI. The sample originates from a study of CD8 T cells in cerebrospinal fluid in Alzheimer's disease. Study conclusions and caveats: Patients with mild cognitive impairment or Alzheimer's disease had a larger top CSF clone percentage than controls.

Material: cerebrospinal fluid. V usage is TRBV6-5 and J usage is TRBJ2-7; TCRdb designates TRBD1, a call that cannot be tested without DNA. The origin of this receptor is a human donor in good health. CDR3 in amino acids: CASRLWTGTTDYEQYF.